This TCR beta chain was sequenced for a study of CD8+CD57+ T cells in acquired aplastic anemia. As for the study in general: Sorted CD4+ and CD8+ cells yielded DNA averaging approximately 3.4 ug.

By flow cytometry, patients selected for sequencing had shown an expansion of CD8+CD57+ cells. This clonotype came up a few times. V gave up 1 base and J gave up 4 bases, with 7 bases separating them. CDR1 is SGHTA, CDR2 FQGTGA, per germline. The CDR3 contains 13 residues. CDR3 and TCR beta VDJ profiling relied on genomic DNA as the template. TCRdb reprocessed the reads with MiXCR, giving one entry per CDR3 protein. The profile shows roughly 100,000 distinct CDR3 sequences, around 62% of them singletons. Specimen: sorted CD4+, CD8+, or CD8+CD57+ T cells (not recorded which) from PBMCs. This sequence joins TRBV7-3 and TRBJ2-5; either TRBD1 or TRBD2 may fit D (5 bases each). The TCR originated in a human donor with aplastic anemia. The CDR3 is CASSLMRGETQYF. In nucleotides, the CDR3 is TGTGCCAGCAGCTTAATGAGGGGAGAGACCCAGTACTTC. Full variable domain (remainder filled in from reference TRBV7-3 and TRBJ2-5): GAGVSQTPSNKVTEKGKYVELRCDPISGHTALYWYRQSLGQGPEFLIYFQGTGAADDSGLPNDRFFAVRPEGSVSTLKIQRTERGDSAVYLCASSLMRGETQYFGPGTRLLVL.